These 4 T cell receptor beta chains originate from one sample sequenced in a study of cytomegalovirus exposure and HLA in healthy donors. With 60 Vbeta and 13 Jbeta primers, the PCR was carried out. Sequenced by immunoSEQ multiplex PCR; TCRdb stores in-frame clones only, minus some. The top ten hold about 2% of the sample, which has 150,000 to 200,000 clones, around 76% seen once. Sequenced material: PBMCs. Receptors originate from a female donor in good health and CMV-seronegative.

This clone was detected once. The chain links TRBV10-3 to TRBJ1-3, with D unresolved. Germline lookup yields CDR1 ENHRY and CDR2 SYGVKD. Trimming shortened V by 3 bases and J by 0 bases, and 15 bases separated the two germline ends. The CDR3 loop spans 17 amino acids. The DNA for the CDR3 is TGTGCCATCAGTGAAGAGTTGGAGTATAGCTCTGGAAACACCATATATTTT. Translated, it gives CAISEELEYSSGNTIYF.

The J gene is TRBJ1-2, the V gene TRBV10-3; TRBD1 matches 11 bases. V shed 6 bases, J shed 6 bases, and the junction held 9 bases outside the gene matches. Germline values: CDR1 ENHRY, CDR2 SYGVKD. The CDR3 covers 15 residues. The CDR3: CAIRDGTGGWDGYTF. The CDR3, as DNA: TGTGCCATCAGAGATGGGACAGGGGGTTGGGATGGCTACACCTTC.

The gene calls are TRBV2 and TRBJ2-6; D is possibly TRBD1 (5 bases). CDR1 is SNHLY, CDR2 FYNNEI, per germline. The V end lost 4 bases, the J end lost 1 base, and 14 bases lay between the germline ends. CDR3 length: 17 amino acids. CDR3 loop: CASSVGASWSGANVLTF. In DNA, the CDR3 is TGTGCCAGCAGTGTTGGGGCCAGTTGGTCTGGGGCCAACGTCCTGACTTTC.

The chain is built from TRBV11-1 and TRBJ1-1; TRBD1 might be the D (6 bases). This CDR3 region has 13 residues. Germline values: CDR1 SGHAT, CDR2 FQDESV (reference sequence). V gave up 1 base and J gave up 3 bases, with 6 bases separating them. In DNA, the CDR3 is TGTGCCAGCAGCTTAGACAGGGACACTGAAGCTTTCTTT. Its translation: CASSLDRDTEAFF. The entire variable domain, with the rest obtained from reference TRBV11-1 and TRBJ1-1, is as follows: EAEVAQSPRYKITEKSQAVAFWCDPISGHATLYWYRQILGQGPELLVQFQDESVVDDSQLPKDRFSAERLKGVDSTLKIQPAELGDSAMYLCASSLDRDTEAFFGQGTRLTVV.